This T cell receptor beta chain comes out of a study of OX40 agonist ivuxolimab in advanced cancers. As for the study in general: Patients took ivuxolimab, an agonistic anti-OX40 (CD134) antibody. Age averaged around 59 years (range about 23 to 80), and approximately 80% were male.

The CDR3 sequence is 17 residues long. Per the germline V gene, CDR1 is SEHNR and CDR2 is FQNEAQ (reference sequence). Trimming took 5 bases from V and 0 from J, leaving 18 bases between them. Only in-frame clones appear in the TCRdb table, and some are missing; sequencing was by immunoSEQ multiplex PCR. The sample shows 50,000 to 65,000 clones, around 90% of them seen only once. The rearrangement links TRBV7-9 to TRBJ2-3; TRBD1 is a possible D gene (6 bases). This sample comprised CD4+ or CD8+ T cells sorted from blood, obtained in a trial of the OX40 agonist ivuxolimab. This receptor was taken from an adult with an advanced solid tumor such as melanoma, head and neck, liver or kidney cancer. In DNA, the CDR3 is TGTGCCAGCAGCCTTGGACAGAGCGGCTCTAGCACAGATACGCAGTATTTT. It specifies CASSLGQSGSSTDTQYF.